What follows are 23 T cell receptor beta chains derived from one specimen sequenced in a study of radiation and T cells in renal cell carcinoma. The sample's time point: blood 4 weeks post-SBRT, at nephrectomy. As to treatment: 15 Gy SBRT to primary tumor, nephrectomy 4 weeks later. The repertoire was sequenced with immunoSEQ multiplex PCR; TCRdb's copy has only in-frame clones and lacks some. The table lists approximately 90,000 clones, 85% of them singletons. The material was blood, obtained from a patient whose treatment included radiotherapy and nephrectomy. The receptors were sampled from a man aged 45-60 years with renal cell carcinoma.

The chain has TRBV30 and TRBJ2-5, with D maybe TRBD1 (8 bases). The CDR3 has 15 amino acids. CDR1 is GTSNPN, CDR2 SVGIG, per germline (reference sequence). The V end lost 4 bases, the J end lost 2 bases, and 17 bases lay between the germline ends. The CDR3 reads CAWTVGQGGQETQYF. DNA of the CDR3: TGTGCCTGGACTGTAGGACAGGGAGGGCAAGAGACCCAGTACTTC.

CDR3 sequence (DNA): TGTGCCAGCAAGCCTTGGGAAGATACGCAGTATTTT. It encodes CASKPWEDTQYF. This chain connects TRBV2 to TRBJ2-3; D gene unclear. CDR1 is SNHLY, CDR2 FYNNEI, per germline. The CDR3 covers 12 residues. V was cut by 7 bases and J by 5 bases, with 10 bases left in between.

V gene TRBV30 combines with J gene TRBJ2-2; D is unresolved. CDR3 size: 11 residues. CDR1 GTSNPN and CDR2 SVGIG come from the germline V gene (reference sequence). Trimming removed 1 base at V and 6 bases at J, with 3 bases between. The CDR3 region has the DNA TGTGCCTGGAGTGCATCCGGGGAGCTGTTTTTT. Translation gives CAWSASGELFF.

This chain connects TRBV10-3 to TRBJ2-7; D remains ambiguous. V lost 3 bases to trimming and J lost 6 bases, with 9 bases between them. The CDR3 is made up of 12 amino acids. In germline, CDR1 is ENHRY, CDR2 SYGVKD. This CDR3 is CAISDVFREQYF. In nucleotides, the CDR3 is TGTGCCATCAGTGATGTCTTCCGCGAGCAGTACTTC.

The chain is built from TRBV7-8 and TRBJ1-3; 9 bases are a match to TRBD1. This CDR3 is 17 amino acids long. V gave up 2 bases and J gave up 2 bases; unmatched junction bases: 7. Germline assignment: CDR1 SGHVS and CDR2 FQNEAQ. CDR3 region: CASSLLQGTGTGNTIYF. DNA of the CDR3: TGTGCCAGCAGCTTACTTCAGGGGACAGGGACTGGAAACACCATATATTTT.

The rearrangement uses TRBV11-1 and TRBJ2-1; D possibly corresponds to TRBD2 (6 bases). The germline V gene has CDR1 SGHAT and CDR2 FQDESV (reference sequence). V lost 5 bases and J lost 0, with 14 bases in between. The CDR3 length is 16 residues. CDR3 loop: CASSRLARSSYNEQFF. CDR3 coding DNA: TGTGCCAGCAGCCGTCTAGCGCGCAGCTCCTACAATGAGCAGTTCTTC. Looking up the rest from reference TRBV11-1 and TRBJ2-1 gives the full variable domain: EAEVAQSPRYKITEKSQAVAFWCDPISGHATLYWYRQILGQGPELLVQFQDESVVDDSQLPKDRFSAERLKGVDSTLKIQPAELGDSAMYLCASSRLARSSYNEQFFGPGTRLTVL.

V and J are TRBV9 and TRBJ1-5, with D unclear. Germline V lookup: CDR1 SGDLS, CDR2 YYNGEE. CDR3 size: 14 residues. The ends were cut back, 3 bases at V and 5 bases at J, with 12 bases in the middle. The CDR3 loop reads CASSDGLGDQPQHF. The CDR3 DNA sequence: TGTGCCAGCAGCGACGGGTTGGGCGATCAGCCCCAGCATTTT.

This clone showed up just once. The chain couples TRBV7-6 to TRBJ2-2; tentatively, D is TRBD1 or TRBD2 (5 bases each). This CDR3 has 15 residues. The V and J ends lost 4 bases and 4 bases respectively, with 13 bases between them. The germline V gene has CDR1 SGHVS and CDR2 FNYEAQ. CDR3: CASSYGTVSTGELFF. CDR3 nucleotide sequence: TGTGCCAGCAGCTACGGGACGGTTAGCACCGGGGAGCTGTTTTTT. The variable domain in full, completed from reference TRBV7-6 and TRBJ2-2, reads GAGVSQSPRYKVTKRGQDVALRCDPISGHVSLYWYRQALGQGPEFLTYFNYEAQQDKSGLPNDRFSAERPEGSISTLTIQRTEQRDSAMYRCASSYGTVSTGELFFGEGSRLTVL.

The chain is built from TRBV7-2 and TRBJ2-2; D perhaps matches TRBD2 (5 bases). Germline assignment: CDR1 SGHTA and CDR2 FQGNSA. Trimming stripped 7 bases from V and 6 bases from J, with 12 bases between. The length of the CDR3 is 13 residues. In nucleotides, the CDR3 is TGTGCCAGCACCAAAGGAGGTCCCGGGGAGCTGTTTTTT. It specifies CASTKGGPGELFF.

Written as DNA, the CDR3 is TGTGCCAGCAGTCTGGGGACATATGGCTACACCTTC. Protein product: CASSLGTYGYTF. The rearrangement links TRBV2 to TRBJ1-2; tentatively, D is TRBD1 (6 bases). V gave up 5 bases and J gave up 5 bases, with 9 bases separating them. The CDR3 loop spans 12 amino acids. CDR1 SNHLY and CDR2 FYNNEI come from the germline V gene. The full variable domain, completed using reference TRBV2 and TRBJ1-2, is EPEVTQTPSHQVTQMGQEVILRCVPISNHLYFYWYRQILGQKVEFLVSFYNNEISEKSEIFDDQFSVERPDGSNFTLKIRSTKLEDSAMYFCASSLGTYGYTFGSGTRLTVV.

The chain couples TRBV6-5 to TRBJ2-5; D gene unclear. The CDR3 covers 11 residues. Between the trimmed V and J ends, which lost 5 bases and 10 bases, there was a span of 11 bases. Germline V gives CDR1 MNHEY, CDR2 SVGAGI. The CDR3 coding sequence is TGTGCCAGCAGTCTACGGTTTGTCCAGTACTTC. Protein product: CASSLRFVQYF.

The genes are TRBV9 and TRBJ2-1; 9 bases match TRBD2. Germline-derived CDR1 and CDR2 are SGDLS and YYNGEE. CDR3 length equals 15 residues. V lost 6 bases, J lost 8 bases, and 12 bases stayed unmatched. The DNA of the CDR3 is TGTGCCAGCACCCTTAGCGGGAGTCCCGCGGATGAGCAGTTCTTC. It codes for CASTLSGSPADEQFF.

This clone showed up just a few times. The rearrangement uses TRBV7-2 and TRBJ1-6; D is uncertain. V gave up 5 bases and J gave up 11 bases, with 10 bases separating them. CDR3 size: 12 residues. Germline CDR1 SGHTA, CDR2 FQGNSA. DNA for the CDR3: TGTGCCAGCAGCCCCTATCAGGCACCCCTCCACTTT. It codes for CASSPYQAPLHF.

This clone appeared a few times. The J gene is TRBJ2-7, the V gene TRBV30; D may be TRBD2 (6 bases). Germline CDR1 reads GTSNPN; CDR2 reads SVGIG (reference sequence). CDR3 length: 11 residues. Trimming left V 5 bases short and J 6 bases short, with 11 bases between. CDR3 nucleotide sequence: TGTGCCTGGGAGACTAGTTCCGAGCAGTACTTC. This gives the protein CAWETSSEQYF.

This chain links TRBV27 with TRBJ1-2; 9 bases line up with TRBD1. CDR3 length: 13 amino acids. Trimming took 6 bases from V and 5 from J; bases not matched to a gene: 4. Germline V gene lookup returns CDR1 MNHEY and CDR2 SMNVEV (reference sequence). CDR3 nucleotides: TGTGCCAGCAGGGGGACAGGGAGTTATGGCTACACCTTC. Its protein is CASRGTGSYGYTF.

The CDR3 protein is CSVVSTSGIRTDTQYF. CDR3 DNA sequence: TGCAGCGTTGTGTCGACTAGCGGGATCAGGACAGATACGCAGTATTTT. This chain joins TRBV29-1 and TRBJ2-3; 11 positions match TRBD2. CDR3 length: 16 amino acids. The germline gives CDR1 SQVTM, CDR2 ANQGSEA. Germline trimming cut 4 bases from V and 3 bases from J; bases unmatched to any gene: 9.

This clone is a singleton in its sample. Written as DNA, the CDR3 is TGTGCCAGCAGCACTTGGACAGGGGGCACTGAAGCTTTCTTT. This codes for CASSTWTGGTEAFF. The V gene is TRBV7-6, the J gene TRBJ1-1; TRBD1 matches 10 bases. Trimming took 5 bases from V and 4 from J; bases not matched to a gene: 4. The CDR3 is 14 amino acids. Germline CDR1 and CDR2: SGHVS and FNYEAQ.

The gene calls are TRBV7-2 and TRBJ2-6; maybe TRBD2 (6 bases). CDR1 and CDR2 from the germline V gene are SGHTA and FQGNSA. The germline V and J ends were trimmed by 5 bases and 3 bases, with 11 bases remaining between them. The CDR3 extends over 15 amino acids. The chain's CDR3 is CASSAEGFGANVLTF. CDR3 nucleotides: TGTGCCAGCAGCGCGGAGGGATTTGGGGCCAACGTCCTGACTTTC. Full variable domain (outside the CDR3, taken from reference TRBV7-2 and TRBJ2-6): GAGVSQSPSNKVTEKGKDVELRCDPISGHTALYWYRQSLGQGLEFLIYFQGNSAPDKSGLPSDRFSAERTGGSVSTLTIQRTQQEDSAVYLCASSAEGFGANVLTFGAGSRLTVL.

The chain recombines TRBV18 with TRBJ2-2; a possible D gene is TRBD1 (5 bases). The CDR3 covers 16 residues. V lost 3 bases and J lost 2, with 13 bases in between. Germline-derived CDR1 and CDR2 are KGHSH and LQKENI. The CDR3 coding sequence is TGTGCCAGCTCACCCAGGGCTCCTGATAACACCGGGGAGCTGTTTTTT. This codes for CASSPRAPDNTGELFF.

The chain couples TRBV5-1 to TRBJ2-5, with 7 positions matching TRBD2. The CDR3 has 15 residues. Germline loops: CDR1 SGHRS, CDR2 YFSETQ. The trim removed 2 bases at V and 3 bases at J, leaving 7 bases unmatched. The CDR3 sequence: CASSLTGGLEETQYF. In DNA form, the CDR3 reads TGCGCCAGCAGCTTAACGGGGGGTCTTGAAGAGACCCAGTACTTC.

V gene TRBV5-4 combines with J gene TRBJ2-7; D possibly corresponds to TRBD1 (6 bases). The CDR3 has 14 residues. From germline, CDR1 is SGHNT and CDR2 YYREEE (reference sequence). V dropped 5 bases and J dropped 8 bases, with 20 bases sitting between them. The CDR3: CASSSRDTFEKQYF. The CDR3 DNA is TGTGCCAGCAGTTCCCGGGACACCTTTGAGAAGCAGTACTTC.

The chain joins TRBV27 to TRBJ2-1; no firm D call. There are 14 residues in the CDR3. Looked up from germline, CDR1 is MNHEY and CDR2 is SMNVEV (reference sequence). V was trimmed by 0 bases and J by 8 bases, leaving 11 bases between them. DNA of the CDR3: TGTGCCAGCAGTTTATCGGGAAGGTACGATGAGCAGTTCTTC. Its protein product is CASSLSGRYDEQFF.

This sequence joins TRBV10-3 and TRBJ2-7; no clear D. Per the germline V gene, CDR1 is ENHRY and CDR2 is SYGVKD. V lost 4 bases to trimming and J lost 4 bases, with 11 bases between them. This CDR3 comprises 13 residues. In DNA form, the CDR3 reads TGTGCCATCAGTGGCGGCAGTTCATACGAGCAGTACTTC. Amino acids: CAISGGSSYEQYF.